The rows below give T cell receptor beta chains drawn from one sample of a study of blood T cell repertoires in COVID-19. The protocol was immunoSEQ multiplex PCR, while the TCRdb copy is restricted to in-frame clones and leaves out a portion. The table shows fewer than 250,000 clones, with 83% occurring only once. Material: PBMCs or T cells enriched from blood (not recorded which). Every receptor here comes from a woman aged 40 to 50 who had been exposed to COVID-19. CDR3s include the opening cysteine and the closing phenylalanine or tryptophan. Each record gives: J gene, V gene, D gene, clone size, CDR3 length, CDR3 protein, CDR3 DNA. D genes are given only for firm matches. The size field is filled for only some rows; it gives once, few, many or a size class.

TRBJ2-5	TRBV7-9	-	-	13	CASSSGTQETQYF	TGTGCCAGCAGCTCGGGGACACAGGAGACCCAGTACTTC
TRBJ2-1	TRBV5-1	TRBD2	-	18	CASSLAPSGGGSYNEQFF	TGCGCCAGCAGCTTGGCCCCTAGCGGGGGGGGGTCCTACAATGAGCAGTTCTTC
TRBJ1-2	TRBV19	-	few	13	CASSLTRQSGYTF	TGTGCCAGTAGTCTCACTCGACAGAGTGGCTACACCTTC
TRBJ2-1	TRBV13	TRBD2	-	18	CASSGGTSGGAPYNEQFF	TGTGCCAGCAGCGGCGGGACTAGCGGGGGGGCTCCTTACAATGAGCAGTTCTTC
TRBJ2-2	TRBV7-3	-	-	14	CASRPYQGTGELFF	TGTGCCAGCAGACCATATCAGGGAACCGGGGAGCTGTTTTTT
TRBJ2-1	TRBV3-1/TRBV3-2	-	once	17	CASSQDGGTLSYNEQFF	TGTGCCAGCAGCCAAGACGGCGGGACCCTCTCCTACAATGAGCAGTTCTTC
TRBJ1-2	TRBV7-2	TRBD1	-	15	CASSPGQGASYGYTF	TGTGCCAGCAGCCCCGGGCAGGGGGCGTCCTATGGCTACACCTTC
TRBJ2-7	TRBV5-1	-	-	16	CASSLGVSLRGDEQYF	TGCGCCAGCAGCTTGGGAGTCTCGCTAAGGGGCGACGAGCAGTACTTC
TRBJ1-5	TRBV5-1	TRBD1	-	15	CASSLGDSVNQPQHF	TGCGCCAGCAGCTTGGGGGACAGCGTCAATCAGCCCCAGCATTTT
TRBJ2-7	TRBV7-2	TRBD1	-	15	CASSLGQGSSYEQYF	TGTGCCAGCAGCTTAGGACAGGGGAGTTCCTACGAGCAGTACTTC
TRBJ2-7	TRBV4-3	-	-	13	CASSQAEAREQYF	TGCGCCAGCAGCCAGGCGGAGGCCCGGGAGCAGTACTTC
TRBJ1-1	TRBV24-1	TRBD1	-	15	CATTAPDRKNTEAFF	TGTGCCACCACCGCACCGGACAGGAAGAACACTGAAGCTTTCTTT
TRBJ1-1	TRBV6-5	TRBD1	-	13	CASRRTGDLEAFF	TGTGCCAGCAGGCGGACAGGGGACTTGGAAGCTTTCTTT
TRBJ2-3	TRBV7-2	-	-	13	CASSLSRGDTQYF	TGTGCCAGCAGCTTATCCAGGGGAGATACGCAGTATTTT
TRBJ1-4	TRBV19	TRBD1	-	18	CASSAIPGQGAGGEKLFF	TGTGCCAGTAGTGCCATTCCGGGACAGGGGGCCGGAGGTGAAAAACTGTTTTTT
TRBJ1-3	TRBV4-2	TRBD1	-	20	CASSQGAAPGQGFSGNTIYF	TGTGCCAGCAGCCAGGGAGCGGCACCGGGACAGGGTTTCTCTGGAAACACCATATATTTT
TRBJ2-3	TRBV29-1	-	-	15	CSVVETPQGTDTQYF	TGCAGCGTTGTAGAAACACCCCAGGGGACAGATACGCAGTATTTT
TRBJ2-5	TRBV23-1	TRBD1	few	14	CASRGQGGSETQYF	TGCGCCAGCAGGGGACAGGGTGGGAGCGAGACCCAGTACTTC
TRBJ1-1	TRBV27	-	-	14	CASKRNQGNTEAFF	TGTGCCAGTAAAAGGAATCAGGGGAACACTGAAGCTTTCTTT
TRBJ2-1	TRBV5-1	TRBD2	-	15	CASSGGGTPVGEQFF	TGCGCCAGCAGCGGGGGAGGGACCCCGGTCGGTGAGCAGTTCTTC
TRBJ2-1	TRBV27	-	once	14	CASSRGFGGNEQFF	TGTGCCAGCAGTAGGGGTTTCGGAGGGAATGAGCAGTTCTTC
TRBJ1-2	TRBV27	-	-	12	CASSSQGIGYTF	TGTGCCAGCAGTTCACAGGGCATCGGCTACACCTTC
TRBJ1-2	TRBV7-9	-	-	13	CASSPGFSYGYTF	TGTGCCAGCAGCCCAGGGTTTTCATATGGCTACACCTTC
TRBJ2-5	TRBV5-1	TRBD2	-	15	CASSKEQGEGETQYF	TGCGCCAGCAGTAAAGAACAAGGGGAGGGAGAGACCCAGTACTTC
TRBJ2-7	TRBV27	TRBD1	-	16	CASRKTTGAVSYEQYF	TGTGCCAGCAGGAAAACCACAGGGGCTGTATCCTACGAGCAGTACTTC
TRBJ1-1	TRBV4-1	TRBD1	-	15	CASSQGQGARTEAFF	TGCGCCAGCAGCCAAGGACAGGGGGCGCGGACTGAAGCTTTCTTT
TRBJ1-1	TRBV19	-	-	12	CASTKGLTEAFF	TGTGCCAGTACCAAGGGACTTACTGAAGCTTTCTTT
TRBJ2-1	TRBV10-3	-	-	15	CAISESRESYNEQFF	TGTGCCATCAGTGAGTCGAGAGAGTCCTACAATGAGCAGTTCTTC
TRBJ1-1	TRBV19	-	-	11	CASSTNTEAFF	TGTGCCAGCTCGACAAACACTGAAGCTTTCTTT
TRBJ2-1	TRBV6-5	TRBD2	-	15	CASSPPGLGLGEQFF	TGTGCCAGCAGTCCACCGGGACTAGGTTTGGGTGAGCAGTTCTTC
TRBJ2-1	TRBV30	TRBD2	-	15	CAWRRPAGGPNEQFF	TGTGCCTGGAGGAGGCCAGCGGGGGGCCCCAATGAGCAGTTCTTC
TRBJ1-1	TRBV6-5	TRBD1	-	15	CASSYETGTGAEAFF	TGTGCCAGCAGTTACGAGACCGGGACAGGGGCTGAAGCTTTCTTT
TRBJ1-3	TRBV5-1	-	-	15	CASSLLAGFGNTIYF	TGCGCCAGCAGCTTGTTGGCAGGCTTTGGAAACACCATATATTTT
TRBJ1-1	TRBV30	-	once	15	CAWSVRGPMNTEAFF	TGTGCCTGGAGTGTTCGAGGGCCCATGAACACTGAAGCTTTCTTT
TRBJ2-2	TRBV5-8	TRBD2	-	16	CASSPVQRGSTGELFF	TGTGCCAGCAGCCCCGTCCAGCGGGGATCCACCGGGGAGCTGTTTTTT
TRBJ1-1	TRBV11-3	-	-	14	CASSLGVGGTEAFF	TGTGCCAGCAGCTTAGGGGTGGGGGGCACTGAAGCTTTCTTT